These T cell receptor beta chains were read from a single sample in a study of CD8+ T cells in alopecia areata. The repertoire was sequenced with immunoSEQ multiplex PCR; TCRdb's copy has only in-frame clones and lacks some. The repertoire includes about 250,000 clones, 60% of them detected once, and roughly 0.93% sits in the top ten. This specimen was CD4+ T cells sorted from blood, taken at roughly week 52, from a patient treated with tofacitinib. The receptors were gathered from a human donor with alopecia areata. Both conserved end residues are part of each CDR3. The order of the fields is D gene, J gene, V gene, clone size, CDR3 protein, CDR3 DNA. D genes are given only for firm matches. Size is stated for part of the rows, as once, few or many counts, or as a class when the clone is expanded.

D gene: -
J gene: TRBJ2-1
V gene: TRBV19
clone size: -
CDR3 protein: CASRELSASSYNEQFF
CDR3 DNA: TGTGCCAGTAGGGAATTATCTGCAAGCTCCTACAATGAGCAGTTCTTC

D gene: -
J gene: TRBJ2-1
V gene: TRBV5-1
clone size: -
CDR3 protein: CASSLVDLSYNEQFF
CDR3 DNA: TGCGCCAGCAGCTTGGTGGACCTCTCCTACAATGAGCAGTTCTTC

D gene: -
J gene: TRBJ2-7
V gene: TRBV5-6
clone size: -
CDR3 protein: CASSLEGSGANYEQYF
CDR3 DNA: TGTGCCAGCAGCTTGGAGGGGTCAGGGGCGAACTACGAGCAGTACTTC

D gene: TRBD2
J gene: TRBJ2-1
V gene: TRBV5-6
clone size: -
CDR3 protein: CASSFGLAGGTYNEQFF
CDR3 DNA: TGTGCCAGCAGCTTTGGGTTAGCGGGGGGAACCTACAATGAGCAGTTCTTC

D gene: -
J gene: TRBJ2-7
V gene: TRBV29-1
clone size: -
CDR3 protein: CSASPGQHYEQYF
CDR3 DNA: TGCAGCGCCAGTCCGGGACAACATTACGAGCAGTACTTC

D gene: -
J gene: TRBJ2-3
V gene: TRBV29-1
clone size: -
CDR3 protein: CSQSITSTDTQYF
CDR3 DNA: TGCAGCCAATCGATAACTAGCACAGATACGCAGTATTTT

D gene: -
J gene: TRBJ1-4
V gene: TRBV2
clone size: few
CDR3 protein: CASAGSRELFF
CDR3 DNA: TGTGCCAGCGCGGGGTCCAGGGAACTGTTTTTT

D gene: -
J gene: TRBJ2-3
V gene: TRBV5-6
clone size: -
CDR3 protein: CASSLRRGKRTDTQYF
CDR3 DNA: TGTGCCAGCAGCTTACGGCGGGGAAAAAGGACAGATACGCAGTATTTT

D gene: -
J gene: TRBJ1-2
V gene: TRBV5-1
clone size: -
CDR3 protein: CASSPEGLYSGYTF
CDR3 DNA: TGCGCCAGCAGCCCCGAGGGACTTTATTCTGGCTACACCTTC

D gene: TRBD1
J gene: TRBJ1-2
V gene: TRBV7-9
clone size: -
CDR3 protein: CASSRQGGPLPSYTF
CDR3 DNA: TGTGCCAGCAGCCGACAGGGAGGCCCGCTTCCTAGCTACACCTTC

D gene: TRBD1
J gene: TRBJ1-2
V gene: TRBV9
clone size: -
CDR3 protein: CASSAGDRPGYTF
CDR3 DNA: TGTGCCAGCAGCGCCGGGGACAGGCCCGGCTACACCTTC

D gene: -
J gene: TRBJ1-5
V gene: TRBV7-2
clone size: -
CDR3 protein: CASSLAQGRPQHF
CDR3 DNA: TGTGCCAGCAGCTTAGCACAGGGACGGCCCCAGCATTTT

D gene: -
J gene: TRBJ2-4
V gene: TRBV9
clone size: once
CDR3 protein: CASSVRDLAKNIQYF
CDR3 DNA: TGTGCCAGCAGCGTCCGGGACTTAGCCAAAAACATTCAGTACTTC

D gene: TRBD1
J gene: TRBJ2-7
V gene: TRBV5-1
clone size: -
CDR3 protein: CASSVGTGVSYEQYF
CDR3 DNA: TGCGCCAGCAGCGTAGGGACAGGGGTCTCCTACGAGCAGTACTTC

D gene: -
J gene: TRBJ1-1
V gene: TRBV7-9
clone size: few
CDR3 protein: CASSLGLRGSTEAFF
CDR3 DNA: TGTGCCAGCAGCTTAGGCCTAAGGGGCTCGACTGAAGCTTTCTTT

D gene: -
J gene: TRBJ2-7
V gene: TRBV5-1
clone size: -
CDR3 protein: CASSRRDHYEQYF
CDR3 DNA: TGCGCCAGCAGCCGCCGGGACCACTACGAGCAGTACTTC

D gene: -
J gene: TRBJ2-7
V gene: TRBV30
clone size: -
CDR3 protein: CAWSVGGEVYEQYF
CDR3 DNA: TGTGCCTGGAGTGTTGGGGGAGAGGTCTACGAGCAGTACTTC

D gene: -
J gene: TRBJ2-1
V gene: TRBV30
clone size: -
CDR3 protein: CAWARLNNEQFF
CDR3 DNA: TGTGCCTGGGCGCGACTAAACAATGAGCAGTTCTTC